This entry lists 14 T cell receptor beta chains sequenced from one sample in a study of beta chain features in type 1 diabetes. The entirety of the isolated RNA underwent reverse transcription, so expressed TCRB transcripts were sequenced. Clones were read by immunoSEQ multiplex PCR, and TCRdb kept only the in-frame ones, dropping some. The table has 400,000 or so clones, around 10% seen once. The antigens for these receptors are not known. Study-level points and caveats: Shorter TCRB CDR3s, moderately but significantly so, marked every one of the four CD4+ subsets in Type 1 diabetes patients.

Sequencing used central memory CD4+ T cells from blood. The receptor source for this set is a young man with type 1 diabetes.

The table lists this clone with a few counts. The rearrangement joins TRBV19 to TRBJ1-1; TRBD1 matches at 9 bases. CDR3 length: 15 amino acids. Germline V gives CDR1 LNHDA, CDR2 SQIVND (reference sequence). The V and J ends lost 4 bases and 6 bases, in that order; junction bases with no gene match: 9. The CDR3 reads CASSRLTGGLAEAFF. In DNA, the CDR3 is TGTGCCAGTAGTAGACTAACAGGGGGCTTGGCTGAAGCTTTCTTT.

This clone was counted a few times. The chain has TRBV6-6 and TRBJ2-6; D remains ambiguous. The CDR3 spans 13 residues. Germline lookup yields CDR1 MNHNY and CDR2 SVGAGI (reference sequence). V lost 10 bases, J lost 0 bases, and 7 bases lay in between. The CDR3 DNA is TGTGCCATCTCAGCCTCTGGGGCCAACGTCCTGACTTTC. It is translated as CAISASGANVLTF.

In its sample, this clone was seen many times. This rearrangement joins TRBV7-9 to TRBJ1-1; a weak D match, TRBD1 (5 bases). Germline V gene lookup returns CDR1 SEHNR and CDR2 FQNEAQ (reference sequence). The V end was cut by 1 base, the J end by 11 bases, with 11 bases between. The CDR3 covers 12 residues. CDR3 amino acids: CASSLDPGHAFF. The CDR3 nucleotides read TGTGCCAGCAGCTTAGATCCAGGGCACGCTTTCTTT.

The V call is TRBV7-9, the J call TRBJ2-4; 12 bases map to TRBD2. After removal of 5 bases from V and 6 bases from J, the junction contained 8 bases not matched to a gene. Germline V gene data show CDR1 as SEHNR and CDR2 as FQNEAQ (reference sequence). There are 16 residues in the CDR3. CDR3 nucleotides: TGTGCCAGCAGCCCACGACTAGCGGGGGAACCAAACATTCAGTACTTC. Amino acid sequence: CASSPRLAGEPNIQYF.

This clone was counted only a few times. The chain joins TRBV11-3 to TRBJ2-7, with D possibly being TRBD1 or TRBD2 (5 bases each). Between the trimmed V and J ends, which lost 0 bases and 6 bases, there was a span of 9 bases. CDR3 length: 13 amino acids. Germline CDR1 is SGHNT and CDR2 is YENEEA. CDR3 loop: CASSLEMGTEQYF. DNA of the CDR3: TGTGCCAGCAGCTTAGAAATGGGGACCGAGCAGTACTTC.

The CDR3 loop is CASSPRAGANVLTF. DNA of the CDR3: TGTGCCAGCAGCCCAAGGGCTGGGGCCAACGTCCTGACTTTC. The V call is TRBV5-4, the J call TRBJ2-6; D call uncertain. V was cut by 4 bases and J by 2 bases, with 7 bases left in between. The CDR3 loop spans 14 amino acids. The germline gives CDR1 SGHNT, CDR2 YYREEE (reference sequence).

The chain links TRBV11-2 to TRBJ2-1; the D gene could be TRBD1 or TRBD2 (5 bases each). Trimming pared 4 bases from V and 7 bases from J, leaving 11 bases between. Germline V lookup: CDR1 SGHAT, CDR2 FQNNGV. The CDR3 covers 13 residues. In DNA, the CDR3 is TGTGCCAGCAGCTCCGGGGCCCTAAATGAGCAGTTCTTC. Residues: CASSSGALNEQFF. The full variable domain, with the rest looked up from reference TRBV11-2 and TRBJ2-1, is EAGVAQSPRYKIIEKRQSVAFWCNPISGHATLYWYQQILGQGPKLLIQFQNNGVVDDSQLPKDRFSAERLKGVDSTLKIQPAKLEDSAVYLCASSSGALNEQFFGPGTRLTVL.

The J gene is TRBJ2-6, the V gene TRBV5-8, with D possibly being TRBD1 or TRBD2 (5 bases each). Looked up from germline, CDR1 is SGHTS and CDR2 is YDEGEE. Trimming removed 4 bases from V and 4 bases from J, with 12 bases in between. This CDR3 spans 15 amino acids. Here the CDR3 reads CASSQGASGANVLTF. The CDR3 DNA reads TGTGCCAGCAGCCAGGGAGCCTCCGGGGCCAACGTCCTGACTTTC.

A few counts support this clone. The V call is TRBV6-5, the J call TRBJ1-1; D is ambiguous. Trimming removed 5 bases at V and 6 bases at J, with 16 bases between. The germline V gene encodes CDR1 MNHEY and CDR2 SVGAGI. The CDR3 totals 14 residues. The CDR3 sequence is CASSVSTEWSEAFF. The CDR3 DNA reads TGTGCCAGCAGTGTTTCGACTGAGTGGTCTGAAGCTTTCTTT.

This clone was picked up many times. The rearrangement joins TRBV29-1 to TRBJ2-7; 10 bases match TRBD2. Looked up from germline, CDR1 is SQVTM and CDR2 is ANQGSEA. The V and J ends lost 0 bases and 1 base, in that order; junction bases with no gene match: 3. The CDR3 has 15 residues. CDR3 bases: TGCAGCGTTGAAGATCAAGCGGGAGGGTCCTACGAGCAGTACTTC. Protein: CSVEDQAGGSYEQYF.

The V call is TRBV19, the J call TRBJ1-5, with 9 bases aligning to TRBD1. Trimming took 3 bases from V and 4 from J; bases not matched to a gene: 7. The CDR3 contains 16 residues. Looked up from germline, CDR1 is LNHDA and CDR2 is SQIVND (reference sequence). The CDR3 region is CASSIFRTGVNQPQHF. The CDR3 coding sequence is TGTGCCAGTAGTATCTTTAGGACAGGGGTGAATCAGCCCCAGCATTTT.

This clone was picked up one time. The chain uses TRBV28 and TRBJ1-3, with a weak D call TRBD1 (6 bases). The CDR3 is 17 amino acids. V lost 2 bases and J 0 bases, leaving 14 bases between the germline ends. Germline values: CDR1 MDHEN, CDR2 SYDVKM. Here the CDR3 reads CASSLVAGATSGNTIYF. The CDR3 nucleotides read TGTGCCAGCAGTTTAGTGGCAGGGGCAACCTCTGGAAACACCATATATTTT.

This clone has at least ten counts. The CDR3 DNA sequence: TGCGCCAGCAGCCAAGCGATTAGCGGTTTTAGCACAGATACGCAGTATTTT. Translated: CASSQAISGFSTDTQYF. The rearrangement uses TRBV4-3 and TRBJ2-3, with D tentatively TRBD2 (6 bases). Germline-derived CDR1 and CDR2 are LGHNA and YSLEER. V dropped 1 base and J dropped 0 bases, with 14 bases sitting between them. There are 17 residues in the CDR3.

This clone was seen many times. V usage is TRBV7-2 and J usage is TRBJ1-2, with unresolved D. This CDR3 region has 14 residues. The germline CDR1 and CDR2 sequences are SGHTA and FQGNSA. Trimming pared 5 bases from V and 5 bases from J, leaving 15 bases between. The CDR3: CASSNARPAYGYTF. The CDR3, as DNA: TGTGCCAGCAGCAACGCCCGGCCGGCGTATGGCTACACCTTC.